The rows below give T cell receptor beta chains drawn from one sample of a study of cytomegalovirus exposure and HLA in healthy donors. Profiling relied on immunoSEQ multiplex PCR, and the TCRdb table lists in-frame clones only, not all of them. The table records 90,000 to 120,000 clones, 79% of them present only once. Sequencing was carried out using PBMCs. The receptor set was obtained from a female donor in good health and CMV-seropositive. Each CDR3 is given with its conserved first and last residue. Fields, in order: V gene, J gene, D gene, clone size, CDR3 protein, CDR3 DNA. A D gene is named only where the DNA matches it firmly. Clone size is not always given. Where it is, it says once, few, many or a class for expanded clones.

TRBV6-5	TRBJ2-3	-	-	CASSSLAASTDTQYF	TGTGCCAGCAGTTCTCTAGCCGCCAGCACAGATACGCAGTATTTT
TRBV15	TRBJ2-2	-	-	CATSRDSARGTGELFF	TGTGCCACCAGCAGAGACAGCGCGCGAGGCACCGGGGAGCTGTTTTTT
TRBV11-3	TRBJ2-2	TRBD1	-	CASSWSGTGENTGELFF	TGTGCCAGCAGCTGGTCGGGGACAGGGGAAAACACCGGGGAGCTGTTTTTT
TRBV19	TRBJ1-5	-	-	CASSITGHSNQPQHF	TGTGCCAGTAGTATAACAGGCCACTCAAATCAGCCCCAGCATTTT
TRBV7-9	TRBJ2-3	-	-	CSSSLGGRPDTQYF	TGTTCCAGCAGCTTAGGGGGGCGCCCAGATACGCAGTATTTT
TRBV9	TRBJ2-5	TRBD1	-	CASSVGGRGRVETQYF	TGTGCCAGCAGCGTAGGGGGCAGGGGGCGGGTGGAGACCCAGTACTTC
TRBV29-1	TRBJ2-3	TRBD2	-	CSCLGQGGTDTQYF	TGCAGCTGCCTCGGGCAGGGAGGGACAGATACGCAGTATTTT
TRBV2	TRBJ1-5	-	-	CASQNRSRGQPQHF	TGTGCCAGCCAGAACAGATCCCGGGGGCAGCCCCAGCATTTT
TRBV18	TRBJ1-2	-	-	CASSPGRENYGYTF	TGTGCCAGCTCTCCGGGCCGGGAAAACTATGGCTACACCTTC
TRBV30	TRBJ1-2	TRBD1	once	CAWSAGTGPEGRTF	TGTGCCTGGAGTGCCGGGACAGGGCCTGAAGGACGCACCTTC
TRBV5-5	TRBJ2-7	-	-	CASSLIGTGSYEQYF	TGTGCCAGCAGCCTCATCGGGACTGGTTCCTACGAGCAGTACTTC
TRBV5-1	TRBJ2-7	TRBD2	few	CASSSSSGTLSYEQYF	TGCGCCAGCAGCTCCTCTAGCGGGACTCTCTCCTACGAGCAGTACTTC
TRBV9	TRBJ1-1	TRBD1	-	CASSLGTGVSRVNTEAFF	TGTGCCAGCAGCCTAGGGACAGGGGTATCGAGGGTGAACACTGAAGCTTTCTTT
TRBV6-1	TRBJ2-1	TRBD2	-	CASSEGGRAQFF	TGTGCCAGCAGTGAAGGAGGGAGGGCTCAGTTCTTC
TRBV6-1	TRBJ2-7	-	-	CASSEGGSEQYF	TGTGCCAGCAGTGAGGGGGGAAGCGAGCAGTACTTC
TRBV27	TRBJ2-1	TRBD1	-	CASSFTGGAGNEQFF	TGTGCCAGCAGTTTTACAGGGGGCGCGGGGAATGAGCAGTTCTTC
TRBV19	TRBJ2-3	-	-	CASSIAAGGSTDTQYF	TGTGCCAGTAGTATCGCGGCAGGGGGGAGCACAGATACGCAGTATTTT
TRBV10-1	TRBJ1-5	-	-	CASIYRAYSNQPQHF	TGCGCCAGCATCTACAGGGCCTACAGCAATCAGCCCCAGCATTTT
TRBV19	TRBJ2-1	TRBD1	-	CASSQGAGEQFF	TGTGCCAGTTCTCAGGGGGCGGGTGAGCAGTTCTTC
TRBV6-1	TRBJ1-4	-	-	CASSEAIGSGEKLFF	TGTGCCAGCAGTGAAGCGATTGGGTCAGGGGAAAAACTGTTTTTT
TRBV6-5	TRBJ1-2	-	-	CASSFSTGDYYGYTF	TGTGCCAGCAGTTTTAGTACGGGGGATTACTATGGCTACACCTTC
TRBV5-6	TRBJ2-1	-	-	CASSDTNNEQFF	TGTGCCAGCAGCGACACAAACAATGAGCAGTTCTTC
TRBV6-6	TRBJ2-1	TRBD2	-	CASGAAGGGEQFF	TGTGCCAGCGGGGCAGCGGGGGGGGGTGAGCAGTTCTTC
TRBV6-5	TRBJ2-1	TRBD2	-	CASSYLAGGPVNEQFF	TGTGCCAGCAGTTACCTAGCGGGAGGGCCTGTCAATGAGCAGTTCTTC
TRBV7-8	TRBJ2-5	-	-	CASSSGGQDTWETQYF	TGTGCCAGCAGCTCAGGGGGGCAGGACACTTGGGAGACCCAGTACTTC
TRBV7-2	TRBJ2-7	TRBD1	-	CASSLGQGPSYEQYF	TGTGCCAGCAGCTTAGGACAGGGGCCCTCATACGAGCAGTACTTC
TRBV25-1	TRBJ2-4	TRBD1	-	CASRPADRADIQYF	TGTGCCAGCAGGCCAGCGGACAGGGCTGACATTCAGTACTTC
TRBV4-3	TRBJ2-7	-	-	CASSQAPGAAYEQYF	TGCGCCAGCAGCCAAGCGCCAGGGGCTGCCTACGAGCAGTACTTC
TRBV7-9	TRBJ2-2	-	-	CASSFATRNTGELFF	TGTGCCAGCAGCTTCGCGACACGGAACACCGGGGAGCTGTTTTTT
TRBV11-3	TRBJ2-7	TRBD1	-	CASSSARGYEQYF	TGTGCCAGCAGCTCAGCCAGGGGGTACGAGCAGTACTTC
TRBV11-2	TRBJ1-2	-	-	CASSPGQLYGYTF	TGTGCCAGCAGCCCTGGGCAGTTATATGGCTACACCTTC
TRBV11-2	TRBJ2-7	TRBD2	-	CASTLSGSSYEQYF	TGTGCCAGCACCCTTAGCGGGAGCTCCTACGAGCAGTACTTC
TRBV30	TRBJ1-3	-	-	CAWSIRAGNTIYF	TGTGCCTGGAGTATCAGGGCTGGAAACACCATATATTTT
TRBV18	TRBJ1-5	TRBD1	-	CASSLTGDQPQHF	TGTGCCAGCTCACTAACAGGGGATCAGCCCCAGCATTTT
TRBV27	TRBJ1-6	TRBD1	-	CASSFPCTIPLGVTGNSPLHF	TGTGCCAGCAGTTTTCCTTGCACAATCCCACTGGGCGTGACAGGGAATTCGCCCCTCCACTTT
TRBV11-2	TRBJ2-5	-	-	CASSLNPRQEETQYF	TGTGCCAGCAGCTTAAATCCGAGACAGGAAGAGACCCAGTACTTC